A selection of T cell receptor beta chains follows, all from one sample in a study of metastatic and nonmetastatic thyroid tumors. Via MiXCR, TCRdb re-called the PCR reads. The repertoire consists of roughly 59,000 clones, with about 16% occurring once and the leading ten covering just under 9.5%. Input material: blood. The origin of the receptors is a male donor with papillary thyroid cancer or a benign thyroid nodule (not recorded which). Some clones in this sample may be carry-over from other donors' samples. The CDR3 runs from the conserved cysteine through the conserved F or W. D genes are given only for firm matches.

cdr3_aa: CSARDPGQDLYSNQPQHF
j_call: TRBJ1-5
d_call: .
v_call: TRBV20-1

cdr3_aa: CASSLFFGDDYEQYF
j_call: TRBJ2-7
d_call: .
v_call: TRBV11-2

cdr3_aa: CSAATPGEYEQYF
j_call: TRBJ2-7
d_call: .
v_call: TRBV20-1

cdr3_aa: CASSFLAGTYNEQFF
j_call: TRBJ2-1
d_call: .
v_call: TRBV5-6

cdr3_aa: CASSQGTSGGAFFGETQYF
j_call: TRBJ2-5
d_call: TRBD2
v_call: TRBV4-1

cdr3_aa: CASSLGLAGGIIDTQYF
j_call: TRBJ2-3
d_call: TRBD2
v_call: TRBV7-8

cdr3_aa: CASNLPRTSGCTGELFF
j_call: TRBJ2-2
d_call: TRBD2
v_call: TRBV12-3/TRBV12-4

cdr3_aa: CASSLNGAGGGTEAFF
j_call: TRBJ1-1
d_call: .
v_call: TRBV3-1

cdr3_aa: CASSGGNTEAFF
j_call: TRBJ1-1
d_call: .
v_call: TRBV9

cdr3_aa: CASSSRLAGDSSYEQYF
j_call: TRBJ2-7
d_call: TRBD2
v_call: TRBV10-2

cdr3_aa: CASRQDTGELFF
j_call: TRBJ2-2
d_call: .
v_call: TRBV2

cdr3_aa: CASSAQSLQGLGANVLTF
j_call: TRBJ2-6
d_call: TRBD1
v_call: TRBV9

cdr3_aa: CATSEGTVAGNTIYF
j_call: TRBJ1-3
d_call: .
v_call: TRBV24-1

cdr3_aa: CASSPRGGAGEKLFF
j_call: TRBJ1-4
d_call: TRBD1
v_call: TRBV7-8

cdr3_aa: CSARVPPGQGNEKLFF
j_call: TRBJ1-4
d_call: TRBD1
v_call: TRBV20-1

cdr3_aa: CASSLTSGTSYEKYF
j_call: TRBJ2-7
d_call: TRBD2
v_call: TRBV5-1

cdr3_aa: CATSDSNQPQHF
j_call: TRBJ1-5
d_call: .
v_call: TRBV24-1

cdr3_aa: CASIVAFGANEQFF
j_call: TRBJ2-1
d_call: .
v_call: TRBV6-2/TRBV6-3

cdr3_aa: CASTPFLTSGSAYEQYF
j_call: TRBJ2-7
d_call: TRBD2
v_call: TRBV6-1

cdr3_aa: CASSLFGRPYEQYF
j_call: TRBJ2-7
d_call: .
v_call: TRBV27

cdr3_aa: CASDQGRREAFF
j_call: TRBJ1-1
d_call: .
v_call: TRBV19

cdr3_aa: CSARDARMGYNEQFF
j_call: TRBJ2-1
d_call: .
v_call: TRBV20-1

cdr3_aa: CASSPGTARDTQYF
j_call: TRBJ2-3
d_call: .
v_call: TRBV4-1

cdr3_aa: CSAHPQGNEQFF
j_call: TRBJ2-1
d_call: .
v_call: TRBV20-1

cdr3_aa: CASSLRAGQETQYF
j_call: TRBJ2-5
d_call: .
v_call: TRBV12-3/TRBV12-4

cdr3_aa: CASSYAGTSYDNEQFF
j_call: TRBJ2-1
d_call: TRBD2
v_call: TRBV6-5

cdr3_aa: CASSPSSYGYTF
j_call: TRBJ1-2
d_call: .
v_call: TRBV7-9

cdr3_aa: CATSPTRLSGEMFF
j_call: TRBJ2-2
d_call: .
v_call: TRBV24-1

cdr3_aa: CASSFTSGRCDTQYF
j_call: TRBJ2-3
d_call: TRBD2
v_call: TRBV13

cdr3_aa: CASTEGLGGGETQYF
j_call: TRBJ2-5
d_call: TRBD2
v_call: TRBV19

cdr3_aa: CASRLERGAFYEQYF
j_call: TRBJ2-7
d_call: TRBD2
v_call: TRBV28

cdr3_aa: CASSPNEGASGYTF
j_call: TRBJ1-2
d_call: TRBD1
v_call: TRBV18

cdr3_aa: CASSLGPGYGDYGYTF
j_call: TRBJ1-2
d_call: .
v_call: TRBV11-1

cdr3_aa: CASSFMPGGTVELFF
j_call: TRBJ2-2
d_call: TRBD1
v_call: TRBV7-3

cdr3_aa: CASSEAASGDIYEQYF
j_call: TRBJ2-7
d_call: TRBD2
v_call: TRBV6-1

cdr3_aa: CASSQQGIAEAFF
j_call: TRBJ1-1
d_call: .
v_call: TRBV4-1

cdr3_aa: CAWSPRDSGTF
j_call: TRBJ1-2
d_call: TRBD1
v_call: TRBV30

cdr3_aa: CSARDSRDSQNIQYF
j_call: TRBJ2-4
d_call: TRBD1
v_call: TRBV20-1

cdr3_aa: CASSLYSNYGYTF
j_call: TRBJ1-2
d_call: .
v_call: TRBV5-1

cdr3_aa: CASSILFANEQFF
j_call: TRBJ2-1
d_call: .
v_call: TRBV19

cdr3_aa: CASSDGYDQYF
j_call: TRBJ2-7
d_call: .
v_call: TRBV10-1